This paragraph covers one T cell receptor beta chain sequence. The antigen is unknown. Repertoires were generated with immunoSEQ multiplex PCR, while TCRdb's copy carries only in-frame clones and drops some. The sample has roughly 180,000 clones, 90% to 95% seen once. This sample stems from a study of T cell responses to AZD1222 COVID-19 vaccine. Findings and caveats of the study: A reported finding is that nearly half of spike-specific TCRs target unmutated variant regions. Seropositivity was recorded at baseline in only 6 or 7 AZD1222 recipients.

This CDR3 has 16 amino acids. The germline CDR1 and CDR2 sequences are SGHNT and YYREEE (reference sequence). Trimming took 2 bases from V and 3 from J, leaving 12 bases between them. The source material was peripheral blood, sampled 28 days after the second AZD1222 dose. The V call is TRBV5-4, the J call TRBJ2-6; unclear D gene. The TCR comes from an adult who received the AZD1222 COVID-19 vaccine. The CDR3 DNA follows: TGTGCCAGCAGCTTCGAAGGCCGAGGTGGGGCCAACGTCCTGACTTTC. Protein sequence: CASSFEGRGGANVLTF.